These 22 T cell receptor beta chains came from one sample sequenced in a study of a mutant IDH1 vaccine in newly diagnosed glioma. These receptors' targets are unknown. The time point is: week 47, end of study. Alongside topical imiquimod, each dose of vaccine comprised 300 ug of mutant IDH1 20-mer peptide. Using immunoSEQ multiplex PCR, the repertoire was profiled, and TCRdb retains in-frame clones only, with some absent. The sample consists of tens of thousands of clones, approximately 79% of them appearing once. This sample comprised PBMCs, obtained from a glioma patient whose treatment included an IDH1 peptide vaccine. These receptors all stem from a man younger than 35 with glioma. Some clones in this sample may be carry-over from other donors' samples.

The J gene is TRBJ1-2, the V gene TRBV5-1; D might be TRBD1 (6 bases). V lost 2 bases, J lost 4 bases, and 21 bases lay in between. From germline, CDR1 is SGHRS and CDR2 YFSETQ. CDR3 length: 17 amino acids. The CDR3 DNA reads TGCGCCAGCAGCTTCGGTCAAGGGCAGGGGTCTTCCTATGGCTACACCTTC. Protein sequence: CASSFGQGQGSSYGYTF. The full variable domain, rest sourced from reference TRBV5-1 and TRBJ1-2, is KAGVTQTPRYLIKTRGQQVTLSCSPISGHRSVSWYQQTPGQGLQFLFEYFSETQRNKGNFPGRFSGRQFSNSRSEMNVSTLELGDSALYLCASSFGQGQGSSYGYTFGSGTRLTVV.

The V call is TRBV5-6, the J call TRBJ1-1; D ambiguous. Trimming removed 2 bases at V and 6 bases at J, with 14 bases between. Looked up from germline, CDR1 is SGHDT and CDR2 is YYEEEE. The CDR3 has 14 amino acids. This CDR3 reads CASSLNLLGAEAFF. CDR3 nucleotides: TGTGCCAGCAGCTTAAATCTCCTGGGCGCTGAAGCTTTCTTT.

The chain combines TRBV7-9 with TRBJ2-7; no reliable D call. The CDR3 length is 14 residues. Germline V gene sequence: CDR1 SEHNR, CDR2 FQNEAQ (reference sequence). V gave up 0 bases and J gave up 6 bases, with 12 bases separating them. The CDR3 sequence: CASSLANLGSEQYF. As DNA, the CDR3 is TGTGCCAGCAGCTTAGCAAACTTGGGAAGCGAGCAGTACTTC.

This clone came up a few times. This chain links TRBV25-1 with TRBJ1-1, with D possibly matching TRBD1 (5 bases). V was clipped by 3 bases and J by 6 bases, with 11 bases between them. Per the germline V gene, CDR1 is MGHDK and CDR2 is SYGVNS. CDR3 length equals 13 residues. The CDR3 DNA reads as TGTGCCAGCAGTGACCCGGGGCGGGCTGAAGCTTTCTTT. Translating it yields CASSDPGRAEAFF.

This clone was counted once. CDR3 amino acids: CAISDNGNGQETQYF. CDR3 bases: TGTGCCATCAGTGACAACGGGAATGGGCAAGAGACCCAGTACTTC. The chain carries TRBV10-3 and TRBJ2-5; D is perhaps TRBD2 (5 bases). The germline V gene encodes CDR1 ENHRY and CDR2 SYGVKD. V lost 3 bases and J 2 bases, leaving 13 bases between the germline ends. The CDR3 has 15 residues.

The rearrangement uses TRBV30 and TRBJ2-3; 12 positions agree with TRBD2. The CDR3 contains 17 residues. Germline V gene data show CDR1 as GTSNPN and CDR2 as SVGIG (reference sequence). Trimming cost V 1 base and J 4 bases; bases outside gene matches: 9. The DNA for the CDR3 is TGTGCCTGGAGTGGCCTCGGACTAGCGGGGATTCCAGATACGCAGTATTTT. This encodes CAWSGLGLAGIPDTQYF. Using reference TRBV30 and TRBJ2-3 for the parts outside the CDR3, the full variable domain is SQTIHQWPATLVQPVGSPLSLECTVEGTSNPNLYWYRQAAGRGLQLLFYSVGIGQISSEVPQNLSASRPQDRQFILSSKKLLLSDSGFYLCAWSGLGLAGIPDTQYFGPGTRLTVL.

V usage is TRBV9 and J usage is TRBJ1-2; D remains unclear. Germline CDR1 and CDR2: SGDLS and YYNGEE. The CDR3 is made up of 15 amino acids. The V and J ends lost 4 bases and 1 base respectively, with 14 bases between them. The CDR3 sequence: CASSPSAGINYGYTF. The CDR3 nucleotides are TGTGCCAGCAGCCCCAGTGCTGGGATTAACTATGGCTACACCTTC.

The V gene is TRBV10-3, the J gene TRBJ2-5; 8 bases are shared with TRBD2. The germline CDR1 and CDR2 sequences are ENHRY and SYGVKD. V was pared by 0 bases and J by 1 base, with 7 bases of the junction left unmatched. CDR3 length: 17 amino acids. CDR3 nucleotide sequence: TGTGCCATCAGTGAGTCGCGTAGCGGGGCCCGCCAAGAGACCCAGTACTTC. It is translated as CAISESRSGARQETQYF.

The V gene is TRBV4-3, the J gene TRBJ1-2; no clear D. This CDR3 is built from 15 residues. V was cut by 1 base and J by 7 bases, with 16 bases left in between. Germline CDR1 reads LGHNA; CDR2 reads YSLEER. The CDR3 sequence is CASSQGFLDLGGYTF. CDR3 bases: TGCGCCAGCAGCCAAGGGTTCTTGGATTTGGGTGGCTACACCTTC.

The chain carries TRBV19 and TRBJ1-3; D not resolved. The V end was cut by 1 base, the J end by 8 bases, with 9 bases between. CDR1 is LNHDA, CDR2 SQIVND, per germline (reference sequence). This CDR3 is built from 13 residues. The CDR3 region is CASSIGVVDTIYF. The CDR3 nucleotides read TGTGCCAGTAGTATAGGAGTCGTGGACACCATATATTTT.

The V call is TRBV5-1, the J call TRBJ1-3, with a possible D match to TRBD1 (6 bases). CDR3 size: 16 residues. CDR1 is SGHRS and CDR2 is YFSETQ in the germline V gene. Trimming pared 0 bases from V and 1 base from J, leaving 11 bases between. The CDR3 protein is CASSLGEQGSGNTIYF. DNA for the CDR3: TGCGCCAGCAGCTTGGGGGAACAGGGTTCTGGAAACACCATATATTTT.

V gene TRBV28 combines with J gene TRBJ1-5; D might be TRBD1 (5 bases). V lost 8 bases and J lost 1, with 12 bases in between. This CDR3 is built from 14 residues. Per germline, CDR1 MDHEN and CDR2 SYDVKM. The CDR3 DNA is TGTGCCAGCGCCCGGGGGGGGAGCAATCAGCCCCAGCATTTT. Translated, it gives CASARGGSNQPQHF.

V usage is TRBV6-5 and J usage is TRBJ1-1, with D hard to call. The CDR3 consists of 13 residues. The V gene's germline CDR1 is MNHEY and CDR2 SVGAGI. Between the trimmed V and J ends, which lost 2 bases and 0 bases, there was a span of 4 bases. The CDR3 sequence is CASSYTLNTEAFF. The CDR3 nucleotides read TGTGCCAGCAGTTACACGTTGAACACTGAAGCTTTCTTT.

The rearrangement links TRBV27 to TRBJ2-1; no firm D call. Trimming removed 0 bases from V and 1 base from J, with 4 bases in between. This CDR3 comprises 14 residues. Looked up from germline, CDR1 is MNHEY and CDR2 is SMNVEV (reference sequence). DNA for the CDR3: TGTGCCAGCAGTTTATCAGGGTCCTACAATGAGCAGTTCTTC. As protein: CASSLSGSYNEQFF.

The chain carries TRBV7-8 and TRBJ1-1; D is unclear. Trimming stripped 2 bases from V and 5 bases from J, with 12 bases between. CDR1 and CDR2 from the germline V gene are SGHVS and FQNEAQ. The CDR3 is 14 amino acids. CDR3 region: CASSLRVVWTEAFF. The CDR3 DNA reads as TGTGCCAGCAGCTTAAGGGTTGTTTGGACTGAAGCTTTCTTT.

By sample share, this clone is medium-sized. The chain joins TRBV11-2 to TRBJ1-1; D gene ambiguous. Trimming stripped 0 bases from V and 0 bases from J, with 8 bases between. Looked up from germline, CDR1 is SGHAT and CDR2 is FQNNGV. This CDR3 has 15 amino acids. CDR3 amino acids: CASSLERPLNTEAFF. DNA of the CDR3: TGTGCCAGCAGCTTAGAGCGGCCGTTGAACACTGAAGCTTTCTTT.

The rearrangement links TRBV6-5 to TRBJ1-6, with D perhaps matching TRBD1 (6 bases). The CDR3 contains 13 residues. The V and J ends lost 7 bases and 4 bases respectively, with 8 bases between them. The germline V gene has CDR1 MNHEY and CDR2 SVGAGI. CDR3 nucleotides: TGTGCCAGCAACAGGGAGTATAATTCACCCCTCCACTTT. It encodes CASNREYNSPLHF.

V and J are TRBV2 and TRBJ2-2; the match to TRBD2 covers 9 bases. In germline, CDR1 is SNHLY, CDR2 FYNNEI. This CDR3 has 16 residues. The V and J ends lost 3 bases and 7 bases, in that order; junction bases with no gene match: 9. The CDR3 spells CASSDLGLALNGELFF. The CDR3 nucleotides read TGTGCCAGCAGTGATCTGGGACTAGCCCTTAACGGGGAGCTGTTTTTT.

The chain carries TRBV29-1 and TRBJ1-6; D not certain. Germline V gene lookup returns CDR1 SQVTM and CDR2 ANQGSEA. The ends were cut back, 5 bases at V and 9 bases at J, with 14 bases in the middle. There are 13 residues in the CDR3. In nucleotides, the CDR3 is TGCAGCGTTTCCCTCAGCATAGGTTCACCCCTCCACTTT. Its protein is CSVSLSIGSPLHF.

V and J are TRBV5-1 and TRBJ2-7; 12 bases agree with TRBD2. Germline V gives CDR1 SGHRS, CDR2 YFSETQ. The CDR3 covers 15 residues. V shed 2 bases, J shed 7 bases, and the junction held 7 bases outside the gene matches. Here the CDR3 reads CASSFSSGRAREQYF. CDR3 nucleotide sequence: TGCGCCAGCAGCTTTTCTAGCGGGAGGGCCCGGGAGCAGTACTTC. The variable domain in full, completed from reference TRBV5-1 and TRBJ2-7, reads KAGVTQTPRYLIKTRGQQVTLSCSPISGHRSVSWYQQTPGQGLQFLFEYFSETQRNKGNFPGRFSGRQFSNSRSEMNVSTLELGDSALYLCASSFSSGRAREQYFGPGTRLTVT.

The chain couples TRBV18 to TRBJ1-4, with D hard to call. Deletions cut 5 bases from V and 0 bases from J, with 10 bases between. Germline V gene lookup returns CDR1 KGHSH and CDR2 LQKENI. The CDR3 contains 15 residues. The CDR3 coding sequence is TGTGCCAGCTCAGCAGGACCCTCAACTAATGAAAAACTGTTTTTT. Protein product: CASSAGPSTNEKLFF.

The V and J genes are TRBV7-9 and TRBJ1-2; D may be TRBD1 (6 bases). Trimming shortened V by 1 base and J by 7 bases, and 16 bases separated the two germline ends. Looked up from germline, CDR1 is SEHNR and CDR2 is FQNEAQ (reference sequence). This CDR3 has 15 residues. The CDR3 coding sequence is TGTGCCAGCAGCTTAGTAGTGGAAGGGGGTAGTGGCTACACCTTC. The encoded protein is CASSLVVEGGSGYTF. Full variable domain (remainder filled in from reference TRBV7-9 and TRBJ1-2): DTGVSQNPRHKITKRGQNVTFRCDPISEHNRLYWYRQTLGQGPEFLTYFQNEAQLEKSRLLSDRFSAERPKGSFSTLEIQRTEQGDSAMYLCASSLVVEGGSGYTFGSGTRLTVV.